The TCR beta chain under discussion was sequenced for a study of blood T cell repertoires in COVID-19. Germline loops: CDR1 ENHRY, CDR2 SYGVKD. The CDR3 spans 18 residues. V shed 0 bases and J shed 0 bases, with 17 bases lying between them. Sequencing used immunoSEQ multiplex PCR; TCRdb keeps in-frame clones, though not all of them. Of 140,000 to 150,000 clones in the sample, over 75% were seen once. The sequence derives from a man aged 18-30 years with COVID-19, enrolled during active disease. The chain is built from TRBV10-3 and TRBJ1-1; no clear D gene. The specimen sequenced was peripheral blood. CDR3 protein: CAISESPPGSLMNTEAFF. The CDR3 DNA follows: TGTGCCATCAGTGAGTCGCCCCCTGGTAGCCTCATGAACACTGAAGCTTTCTTT.